This T cell receptor (beta chain) was sequenced in a study of CD8+ T cells in alopecia areata. Study information: Those patients who were treated received oral tofacitinib, which was given at 5 to 10 mg twice daily for moderate-to-severe alopecia areata.

Germline CDR1 and CDR2: SGHTA and FQGNSA. The CDR3 has 15 amino acids. The germline V and J ends were trimmed by 0 bases and 2 bases, with 10 bases remaining between them. Peripheral blood and lesional scalp punch biopsies were taken from alopecia areata patients. The authors extracted RNA and reverse transcribed it into cDNA as the sequencing template. TCRdb keeps only in-frame clones here, not all; method: immunoSEQ multiplex PCR. The sample comprises about 11,000 clones, 61% of which are singletons, and about 15% rests with the top ten. The chain has TRBV7-2 and TRBJ2-5; maybe TRBD2 (5 bases). The specimen was skin. The TCR originated in a human donor with alopecia areata. CDR3 residues: CASSLARTGQETQYF. The CDR3 nucleotides are TGTGCCAGCAGCTTAGCGCGTACGGGGCAAGAGACCCAGTACTTC.